This T cell receptor beta chain appears in the sequencing data of a study of cytomegalovirus exposure and HLA in healthy donors (dated by TCRdb to about 2017). About the study as a whole: In an earlier analysis of 587 of the donors, 250 to 350 Gb of sequence data and 90 million to 120 million unique TCR beta sequences from about 180 million T cells were reported. Roughly 300 gigabases of sequencing data and 70 million to 100 million unique TCR sequences made up an early release that covered several hundred HLA-typed donors. The genetic ancestry cluster associated with self-reported Caucasian donors included 80% to 90% of the roughly 400 genotyped donors. The study aimed to test whether cataloging public T cell receptors could reveal signatures of past pathogen exposure. The study profiled the T cell repertoires of hundreds of subjects by immunosequencing and related them to cytomegalovirus serostatus. In addition to the first cohort of roughly 670 subjects, a separate validation cohort of 100 to 150 different subjects was used. High-throughput TCR immunosequencing, statistical association of individual TCRs with disease status, and machine learning were combined to predict cytomegalovirus infection status. In a later analysis, previously published TCR beta repertoires from more than 500 donors were re-analyzed and high-resolution HLA genotyping was added so that TCR occurrence patterns could be studied. The later analysis used no new phenotypic data to find candidate immune exposures, relying instead on TCR beta sequences and their occurrence across donors. An earlier analysis of fewer than 700 of the donors applied high-throughput TCR beta sequencing to assess whether each TCR beta V gene segment acted as functional or pseudogenic. Donor age, sex, ethnicity and CMV serostatus were compiled together with the repertoire data. Genome-wide SNP genotypes for about 60% of the 666 donors were used in a later genetic analysis, which treated that subset as a discovery cohort. Every discovery cohort repertoire had been produced on one sequencing platform. HLA typing included class I and class II loci at four-digit resolution. Typing coverage varied by locus: 629-630 donors for A, B, C, DRB1 and DQB1; under 550 for DQA1; more than 600 for DPA1; roughly 450 for DPB1. Because of strong linkage in the cohort, five DR-DQ haplotypes were treated as single units for association and clustering. Across 398 genotyped donors of the cohort, an average of about 240,000 unique TCR beta nucleotide sequences per donor were sequenced, and roughly 20% of those sequences were non-productive.

To note about this clone: Its antigen has not been determined.

In total, roughly 670 healthy bone marrow donors made up the cohort. Cohort members were all nominally healthy when sampled, although unrecorded immune exposures were likely present. The donor tested CMV seronegative and was one of the 352 seronegative cohort members. Each donor provided a peripheral blood sample, and peripheral blood mononuclear cells were used for TCR beta sequencing. Genomic DNA was extracted from the blood cell samples with the Qiagen DNeasy Blood Extraction Kit. The full study reports these points: Because HLA typing was unavailable for some donors at each locus, only the typed subset was used in association tests. In a later analysis, HLA-associated TCR beta chains were found to be more clonally expanded and to have lower generation probabilities than equally common non-associated chains. When HLA alleles, especially DR and DQ, strongly co-occurred, TCR associations were difficult to assign to individual alleles. A later genetic analysis reported fewer N-insertions in productive TCRs among donors in an Asian-associated ancestry cluster than the 666-donor mean. In a later analysis, the rate of TCR association differed among HLA loci, with DRB1 alleles having the most associated TCRs and HLA-C alleles having the fewest. Linkage disequilibrium might explain the correlated functional status among segregating V segments, but an unknown experimental factor could not be ruled out. Several of the top co-occurrence clusters appeared to be linked to parvovirus B19, influenza, CMV and Epstein-Barr virus, according to a later analysis. A group of highly shared sequence variants was considered likely to be a technical artifact of the sequencing pipeline. In vitro tests confirmed that a few of the cytomegalovirus-associated TCR beta chains recognize cytomegalovirus antigens. A later analysis found that most CMV-associated TCR beta chains appeared HLA-restricted, with HLA associations seemingly driven largely by CMV exposure. At a false discovery rate of 0.05, a later analysis linked 16,951 TCR beta sequences to specific HLA alleles. Some IMGT-functional V segments, including TRBV6-2 and TRBV6-3, could not be distinguished by the 87-base-pair reads and were therefore excluded. The presence/absence analyses assumed that sequencing depth was roughly uniform across donors, and that assumption may not be true. An earlier analysis of approximately 530 of the donors showed that most TCR beta V segments appeared in productive rearrangements either about 87% or about 30% of the time, which broadly matched IMGT annotations. The study gave a list of over 150 TCR beta chains associated with cytomegalovirus. For the cohort, immune exposure information was limited to CMV serostatus. Because counts were too low, 15 to 20 rarely observed V segments, including chromosome 9 orphons, were excluded from the earlier analysis of 587 of the donors. Cytomegalovirus status was reported to be diagnosed by the classifier with high specificity and sensitivity in both the original and validation cohorts. Across donors, most TCR sequences were observed very rarely, whereas some public TCRs were present in many individuals. The cohort was sequenced for TCR beta chains only, and without alpha or paired-chain data the features that could be detected were limited. The authors suggested that the approach could potentially be extended to other disease states and immunological phenotypes. A further reported finding was that TCR beta sequences accurately predicted the HLA-A and HLA-B alleles for most subjects in the first cohort. An association between a missense DCLRE1C variant and V-gene and J-gene trimming of TCR beta chains was found in a later genetic analysis and replicated in an independent cohort.

Library preparation employed the immunoSEQ multiplex PCR assay. A mixture of 60 forward primers for TCR Vbeta segments and 13 reverse primers for TCR Jbeta segments was used in the multiplex PCR. The CDR3 region of rearranged TCR beta genes was amplified from genomic DNA by a multiplex PCR assay. Amplified TCR beta libraries were sequenced as 87-base-pair reads on the Illumina HiSeq System. The authors' pipeline ran thus. Across the 666 repertoires, a later analysis counted 80 million or so unique TCR beta chains, around 10 million of which were shared by at least two donors. Raw reads were error-corrected and collapsed into unique sequences with a nearest-neighbor algorithm that merged closely related sequences to remove PCR and sequencing errors. CDR3 sequences were aligned to IMGT reference sequences to assign V, D and J gene segments. For a sequence to be retained, a match of at least six nucleotides to both a V gene segment and a J gene segment was required. Rearrangements were called productive when the CDR3 lacked stop codons and stayed in frame with V and J; all others were non-productive. Following IMGT convention, CDR3 was defined as the stretch from the second conserved V-encoded cysteine to the conserved J-encoded phenylalanine. The earlier analysis of approximately 590 of the donors excluded any sequence lacking an unambiguous match to a single V gene segment. An earlier analysis of a few hundred of the donors called V segments functional above 56.7% productive rearrangements and segregating when the between-donor standard deviation exceeded 5%. A statistical classification framework was developed to diagnose cytomegalovirus status using the catalog of TCR beta chain sequences. In a later analysis, TCR nucleotide sequences were compared against IMGT/GENE-DB human TR gene sequences so that V and J genes could be assigned. A later analysis assigned CDR3 sequences and most-parsimonious VDJ recombination scenarios with the TCRdist pipeline. In a later analysis, each TCR beta chain was defined by its CDR3 amino acid sequence together with its V-gene family, and reads without a unique V-gene family were excluded. In a later analysis, 500 to 650 highly shared, low-generation-probability nucleotide sequences were removed to address suspected cross-contamination and a sequencing artifact. For each public chain, a later analysis derived a clonal expansion index from normalized ranks of inferred template counts within each repertoire. In a later analysis, generation probabilities were computed with a VDJ recombination model fitted to out-of-frame rearrangements, and the resulting probabilities were checked against IGoR. In a later analysis, TCR-TCR, TCR-HLA and TCR-CMV co-occurrence was scored with hypergeometric tests, and a repertoire-size bias correction was applied to TCR pairs. A later analysis estimated false discovery rates by permuting HLA or CMV assignments 20 times. In a later analysis, co-occurring TCRs were grouped using DBSCAN, with TCRdist sequence similarity added in when clustering inside HLA-allele-positive subsets. Repertoires with fewer than 30,000 or more than 120,000 public chains were left out of co-occurrence clustering, as were a few repertoires with anomalous nucleotide sharing. TCRdb limited this immuneACCESS table to in-frame rearrangements with V and J called. A share of clones is missing; checked studies link under half to unresolved V genes, and the rest is unexplained. V, J and clone size are taken as reported in that table, and D and trimming were inferred from the DNA itself. This sample's records show approximately 120,000 clones. The top ten clones comprise more than 1% of the sample.

The CDR3 contains 14 residues, cysteine and phenylalanine counted. Solely the CDR3 DNA is kept, with 42 bases framed from the first base. According to the germline V gene (reference sequence), CDR1 reads LNHDA and CDR2 reads SQIVND. Trimming removed 0 bases from V and 4 bases from J; the gene matches leave 2 bases unexplained. The clonotype comes from a man between 18 and 35 years old in good health and CMV-seronegative. The specimen was PBMCs. This chain joins TRBV19 to TRBJ1-1, and 7 junctional nucleotides match TRBD1. The CDR3 protein: CASSIEAGGTEAFF. The nucleotide sequence reads as follows: TGTGCCAGTAGTATAGAGGCAGGGGGCACTGAAGCTTTCTTT. The full variable domain, completed from the reference TRBV19 and TRBJ1-1 proteins outside the CDR3, reads DGGITQSPKYLFRKEGQNVTLSCEQNLNHDAMYWYRQDPGQGLRLIYYSQIVNDFQKGDIAEGYSVSREKKESFPLTVTSAQKNPTAFYLCASSIEAGGTEAFFGQGTRLTVV.